This is a list of T cell receptor beta chains from one sample in a study of blood T cell repertoires in COVID-19. Sequencing used immunoSEQ multiplex PCR; TCRdb keeps in-frame clones, though not all of them. The table includes some 150,000 clones, 79% detected once. What was sequenced was peripheral blood. These receptors all come from a man aged 45-60 years with active or convalescent COVID-19. Both conserved end residues are part of each CDR3. The order of the fields is CDR3 protein, CDR3 DNA, J gene, clone size, V gene, D gene. D genes are given only for firm matches. Rows give clone size only sometimes, using once, few, many, or a class for an expanded clone.

CASSRDSNQPQHF,TGTGCCAGCAGCCGCGATAGCAATCAGCCCCAGCATTTT,TRBJ1-5,NA,TRBV28,NA
CASSASGEKNIQYF,TGTGCCAGCAGCGCGTCAGGGGAGAAAAACATTCAGTACTTC,TRBJ2-4,NA,TRBV9,NA
CASSPVVGGISGNQPQHF,TGTGCCAGCAGTCCCGTAGTAGGGGGTATCAGCGGCAATCAGCCCCAGCATTTT,TRBJ1-5,few,TRBV27,NA
CASSLGLDTEAFF,TGTGCCAGCAGCTTAGGACTTGACACTGAAGCTTTCTTT,TRBJ1-1,NA,TRBV11-2,NA
CASSLGAIPPTNEQFF,TGTGCCAGCAGCTTAGGGGCTATTCCCCCAACCAATGAGCAGTTCTTC,TRBJ2-1,NA,TRBV7-9,NA
CASTAPGEYHTYEQYF,TGTGCCAGCACCGCGCCAGGGGAGTATCACACCTACGAGCAGTACTTC,TRBJ2-7,NA,TRBV21-1,NA
CASSLPDYQETQYF,TGCGCCAGCAGCTTGCCAGACTATCAAGAGACCCAGTACTTC,TRBJ2-5,NA,TRBV5-1,NA
CASRSLGVAYEQYF,TGTGCCAGCAGATCCCTAGGGGTAGCCTACGAGCAGTACTTC,TRBJ2-7,NA,TRBV27,NA
CASSLRSSYNEQFF,TGTGCCAGCAGTTTACGTAGCTCCTACAATGAGCAGTTCTTC,TRBJ2-1,NA,TRBV27,NA
CASSLYNEQFF,TGTGCCAGCAGTCTTTACAATGAGCAGTTCTTC,TRBJ2-1,few,TRBV9,NA
CASSLRGQTNTEAFF,TGTGCCAGCAGCTTAAGGGGACAAACGAACACTGAAGCTTTCTTT,TRBJ1-1,NA,TRBV7-9,NA
CSVDGTASTDTQYF,TGCAGCGTTGACGGGACTGCCAGCACAGATACGCAGTATTTT,TRBJ2-3,NA,TRBV29-1,NA
CASSEYRLAGGDAQYF,TGTGCCAGCAGTGAATATCGGCTAGCGGGAGGGGATGCGCAGTATTTT,TRBJ2-3,NA,TRBV25-1,TRBD2
CASSRKTVLSTDTQYF,TGTGCCAGCAGCCGAAAGACAGTCCTTAGCACAGATACGCAGTATTTT,TRBJ2-3,NA,TRBV3-1/TRBV3-2,NA
CASSIRETQYF,TGTGCCAGCAGCATACGGGAGACCCAGTACTTC,TRBJ2-5,NA,TRBV5-6,NA
CSVEAAGQWGTYNEQFF,TGCAGCGTTGAAGCCGCGGGTCAGTGGGGGACTTACAATGAGCAGTTCTTC,TRBJ2-1,few,TRBV29-1,NA
CASSGVSSTDTQYF,TGCGCCAGCAGTGGCGTATCTAGCACAGATACGCAGTATTTT,TRBJ2-3,once,TRBV10-2,NA
CASSESIDLTGRNYGYTF,TGCGCCAGCAGTGAGTCGATAGACCTTACGGGGAGGAACTATGGCTACACCTTC,TRBJ1-2,NA,TRBV10-2,NA
CASIGHLSGNTIYF,TGTGCCAGCATCGGACATCTCTCTGGAAACACCATATATTTT,TRBJ1-3,NA,TRBV6-5,NA
CASRHSSRGADQPQHF,TGTGCCAGCAGACACTCTTCGCGGGGGGCAGATCAGCCCCAGCATTTT,TRBJ1-5,NA,TRBV6-6,NA
CASSSQGDTEAFF,TGTGCCAGCAGCTCACAGGGGGACACTGAAGCTTTCTTT,TRBJ1-1,few,TRBV16,TRBD1
CASSLLWSGQETQYF,TGTGCCAGCAGCTTACTCTGGTCCGGCCAAGAGACCCAGTACTTC,TRBJ2-5,NA,TRBV7-8,NA
CASRAPGAGANVLTF,TGTGCCAGCAGAGCCCCCGGAGCTGGGGCCAACGTCCTGACTTTC,TRBJ2-6,NA,TRBV28,NA
CATSDNQVVAGNPYNEQFF,TGTGCCACCAGTGATAACCAGGTGGTAGCGGGAAACCCCTACAATGAGCAGTTCTTC,TRBJ2-1,NA,TRBV24-1,TRBD2
CASRLRGEAFF,TGCGCCAGCCGGCTCAGGGGGGAAGCTTTCTTT,TRBJ1-1,NA,TRBV5-1,TRBD1
CASSLARQNNEQFF,TGTGCCAGCAGCTTAGCGAGACAGAACAATGAGCAGTTCTTC,TRBJ2-1,NA,TRBV7-2,NA
CATSHLPDSRQETQYF,TGTGCCACCAGCCACCTACCCGACTCTCGCCAAGAGACCCAGTACTTC,TRBJ2-5,NA,TRBV15,NA
CASSDLGVSYNEQFF,TGTGCCAGCAGTGACCTCGGGGTCTCCTACAATGAGCAGTTCTTC,TRBJ2-1,NA,TRBV6-1,NA
CASGIGEQATKLFF,TGTGCCAGCGGTATTGGGGAACAGGCAACAAAACTGTTTTTT,TRBJ1-4,few,TRBV19,NA
CASSDPGTELNYGYTF,TGTGCCAGCAGTGATCCCGGGACAGAACTTAACTATGGCTACACCTTC,TRBJ1-2,NA,TRBV6-1,TRBD1
CATSNPSSPGGETQYF,TGTGCCACCAGCAACCCCTCTAGCCCGGGAGGGGAGACCCAGTACTTC,TRBJ2-5,NA,TRBV15,TRBD2
CASSQEPVRNEQFF,TGTGCCAGCAGTCAAGAACCCGTCCGGAATGAGCAGTTCTTC,TRBJ2-1,NA,TRBV4-2,NA
CASSTDAGQGYGYTF,TGTGCCAGCAGTACGGATGCGGGACAGGGTTATGGCTACACCTTC,TRBJ1-2,NA,TRBV6-4,TRBD1
CASSFRTGSNYEQYF,TGTGCCAGCAGCTTTCGGACAGGCTCAAACTACGAGCAGTACTTC,TRBJ2-7,NA,TRBV7-2,TRBD1
CASRDSRDQTGELFF,TGTGCCAGTCGGGACTCGAGAGACCAAACCGGGGAGCTGTTTTTT,TRBJ2-2,NA,TRBV19,NA
CATRRGTTNSPLHF,TGTGCCACCCGGCGGGGCACCACTAATTCACCCCTCCACTTT,TRBJ1-6,NA,TRBV19,NA
CAISEAGDPYNEQFF,TGTGCCATCAGTGAGGCGGGAGACCCCTACAATGAGCAGTTCTTC,TRBJ2-1,NA,TRBV10-3,TRBD2
CASSRVGTGQYMNTEAFF,TGTGCCAGCAGCAGGGTGGGGACAGGGCAATACATGAACACTGAAGCTTTCTTT,TRBJ1-1,NA,TRBV21-1,NA
CATRDRVLPGANVLTF,TGTGCCACCAGAGACAGGGTCCTACCTGGGGCCAACGTCCTGACTTTC,TRBJ2-6,once,TRBV24-1,TRBD1
CASSPDWAGGGEQYF,TGCGCCAGCAGCCCGGACTGGGCGGGGGGGGGAGAGCAGTACTTC,TRBJ2-7,NA,TRBV5-1,TRBD2
CASSLSGGRPYEQYF,TGTGCCAGCAGCTTAAGCGGGGGGAGGCCCTACGAGCAGTACTTC,TRBJ2-7,NA,TRBV7-3,TRBD2
CASSLDLRGGTEGYTF,TGTGCCAGCAGCTTAGACTTGCGTGGAGGCACTGAAGGCTACACCTTC,TRBJ1-2,NA,TRBV7-9,NA
CAISESIREINTEAFF,TGTGCCATCAGTGAGTCTATAAGGGAGATCAACACTGAAGCTTTCTTT,TRBJ1-1,NA,TRBV10-3,NA
CASSALAGLETQYF,TGTGCCAGCAGTGCACTAGCGGGACTAGAGACCCAGTACTTC,TRBJ2-5,NA,TRBV2,TRBD2
CASSWSGGGNTIYF,TGTGCCAGCAGTTGGTCAGGGGGGGGAAACACCATATATTTT,TRBJ1-3,NA,TRBV28,TRBD1
CASSLGTPGGATQYF,TGTGCCAGCAGCTTGGGTACGCCGGGGGGCGCTACGCAGTATTTT,TRBJ2-3,NA,TRBV5-4,NA
CASSDTSSTNEKLFF,TGTGCCAGCAGCGACACCTCCTCGACTAATGAAAAACTGTTTTTT,TRBJ1-4,NA,TRBV5-6,NA
CASSLVVAGQYF,TGTGCCAGCAGCTTAGTTGTCGCCGGTCAGTACTTC,TRBJ2-4,NA,TRBV7-9,NA
CASSPHMNEQFF,TGTGCCAGCAGCCCCCACATGAATGAGCAGTTCTTC,TRBJ2-1,NA,TRBV4-2,NA
CASSLSVQGFGYGYTF,TGTGCCAGCAGTTTATCAGTACAGGGATTTGGGTATGGCTACACCTTC,TRBJ1-2,NA,TRBV2,NA